This T cell receptor (beta chain) stems from a study of shared clonotypes between healthy human individuals. Turning to the study itself: The people who gave samples were two women and three men aged 18 to 49. General study findings and limits: Researchers sampled only blood; tissue repertoires likely differ.

Concerning this clone itself: Its specificity is not known.

Germline loops: CDR1 MDHEN, CDR2 SYDVKM. The V end lost 7 bases, the J end lost 7 bases, and 11 bases lay between the germline ends. The CDR3 is 12 amino acids. Sequencing used immunoSEQ multiplex PCR; TCRdb keeps in-frame clones, though not all of them. This sample has about 2.4 million clones, with approximately 94% found just once. The sequenced sample was naive CD4+ T cells from PBMCs. Subset here: CD45RA+ positively selected. The TCR was taken from a young man in good health. Some clones in this sample may be carry-over from other donors' samples. The chain has TRBV28 and TRBJ1-5, with a weak D call TRBD1 (6 bases). The CDR3 loop reads CASKTGPQPQHF. In nucleotides, the CDR3 is TGTGCCAGCAAAACAGGGCCCCAGCCCCAGCATTTT.